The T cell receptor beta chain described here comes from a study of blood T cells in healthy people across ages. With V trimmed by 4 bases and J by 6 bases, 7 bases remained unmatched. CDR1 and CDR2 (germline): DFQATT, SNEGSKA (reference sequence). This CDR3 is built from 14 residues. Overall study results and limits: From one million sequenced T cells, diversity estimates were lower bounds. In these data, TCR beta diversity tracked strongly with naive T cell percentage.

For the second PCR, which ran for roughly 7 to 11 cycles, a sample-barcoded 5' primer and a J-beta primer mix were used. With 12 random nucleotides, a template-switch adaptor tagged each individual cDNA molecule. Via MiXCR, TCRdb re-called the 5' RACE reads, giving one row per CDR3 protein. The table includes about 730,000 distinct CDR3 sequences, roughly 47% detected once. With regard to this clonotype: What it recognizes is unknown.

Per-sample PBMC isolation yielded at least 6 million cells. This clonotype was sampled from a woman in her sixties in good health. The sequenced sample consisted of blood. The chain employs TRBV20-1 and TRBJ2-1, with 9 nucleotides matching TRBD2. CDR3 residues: CSANWLAGTNEQFF. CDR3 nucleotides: TGCAGTGCTAATTGGCTAGCGGGGACCAATGAGCAGTTCTTC.